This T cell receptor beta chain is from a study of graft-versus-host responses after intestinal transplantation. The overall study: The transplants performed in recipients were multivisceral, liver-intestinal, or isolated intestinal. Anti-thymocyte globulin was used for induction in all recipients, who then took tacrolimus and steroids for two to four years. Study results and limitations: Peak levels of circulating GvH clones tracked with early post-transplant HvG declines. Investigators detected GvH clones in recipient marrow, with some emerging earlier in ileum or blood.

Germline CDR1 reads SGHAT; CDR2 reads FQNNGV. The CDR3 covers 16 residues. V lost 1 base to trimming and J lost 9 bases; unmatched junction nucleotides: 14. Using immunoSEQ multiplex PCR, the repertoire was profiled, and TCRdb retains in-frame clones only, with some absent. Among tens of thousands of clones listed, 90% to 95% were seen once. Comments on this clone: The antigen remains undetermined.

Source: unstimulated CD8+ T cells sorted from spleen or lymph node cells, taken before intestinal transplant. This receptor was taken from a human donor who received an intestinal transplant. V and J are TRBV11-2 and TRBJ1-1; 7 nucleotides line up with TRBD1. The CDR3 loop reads CASSLGLGGTANQAFF. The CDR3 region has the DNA TGTGCCAGCAGCTTAGGATTAGGTGGGACAGCCAACCAAGCTTTCTTT.